This T cell receptor (beta chain) appears in the sequencing data of a study of technical replicates of blood from a few donors. Sequenced by immunoSEQ multiplex PCR; TCRdb stores in-frame clones only, minus some. The sample records about 61,000 clones, 97% being singletons. The trim removed 5 bases at V and 3 bases at J, leaving 9 bases unmatched. Germline assignment: CDR1 SGHVS and CDR2 FNYEAQ. The CDR3 spans 15 residues. The chain has TRBV7-6 and TRBJ2-5; 7 positions match TRBD1. The TCR sequence derives from a human donor in good health. Specimen: T cells isolated from PBMCs. The CDR3 sequence: CASSLEGGVEETQYF. The CDR3 DNA sequence: TGTGCCAGCAGCCTCGAAGGGGGCGTAGAAGAGACCCAGTACTTC.